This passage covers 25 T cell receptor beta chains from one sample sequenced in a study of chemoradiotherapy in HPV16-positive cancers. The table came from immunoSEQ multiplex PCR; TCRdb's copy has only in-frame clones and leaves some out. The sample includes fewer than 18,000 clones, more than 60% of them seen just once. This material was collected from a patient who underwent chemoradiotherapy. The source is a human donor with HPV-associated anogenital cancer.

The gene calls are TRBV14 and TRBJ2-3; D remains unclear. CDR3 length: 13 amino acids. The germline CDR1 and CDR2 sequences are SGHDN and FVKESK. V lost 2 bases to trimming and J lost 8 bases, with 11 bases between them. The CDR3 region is CASSQRVRGTQYF. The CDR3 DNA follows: TGTGCCAGCAGCCAACGCGTCCGAGGTACGCAGTATTTT.

The CDR3 protein is CASSLGSGGPNQPQHF. The DNA of the CDR3 is TGCGCCAGCAGCTTGGGGTCAGGGGGCCCCAATCAGCCCCAGCATTTT. This chain links TRBV5-1 with TRBJ1-5; 8 bases agree with TRBD1. Germline V lookup: CDR1 SGHRS, CDR2 YFSETQ. CDR3 length: 16 residues. Losses at the gene ends were 0 bases for V and 3 bases for J; bases not matched to a gene: 5.

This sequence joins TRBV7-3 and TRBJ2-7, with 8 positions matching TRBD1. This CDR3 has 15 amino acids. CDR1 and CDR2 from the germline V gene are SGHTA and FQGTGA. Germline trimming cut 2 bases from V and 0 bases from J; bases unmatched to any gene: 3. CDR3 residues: CASSLGQGNSYEQYF. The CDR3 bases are TGTGCCAGCAGCTTAGGACAGGGCAACTCCTACGAGCAGTACTTC. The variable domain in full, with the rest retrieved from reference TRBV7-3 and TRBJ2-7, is GAGVSQTPSNKVTEKGKYVELRCDPISGHTALYWYRQSLGQGPEFLIYFQGTGAADDSGLPNDRFFAVRPEGSVSTLKIQRTERGDSAVYLCASSLGQGNSYEQYFGPGTRLTVT.

CDR3: CATSRGTDSGANVLTF. The DNA for the CDR3 is TGTGCCACCAGCAGAGGGACAGACTCTGGGGCCAACGTCCTGACTTTC. The chain links TRBV15 to TRBJ2-6; D perhaps matches TRBD1 (6 bases). The V end was cut by 1 base, the J end by 0 bases, with 7 bases between. This CDR3 region has 16 residues. The germline CDR1 and CDR2 sequences are LNHNV and YYDKDF (reference sequence).

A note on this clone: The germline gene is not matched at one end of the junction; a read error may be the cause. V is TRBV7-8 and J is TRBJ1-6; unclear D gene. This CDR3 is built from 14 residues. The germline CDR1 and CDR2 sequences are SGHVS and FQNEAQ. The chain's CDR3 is CASSLGEDPVALHF. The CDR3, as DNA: TGTGCCAGCAGTTTAGGAGAAGACCCAGTGGCCCTCCACTTT.

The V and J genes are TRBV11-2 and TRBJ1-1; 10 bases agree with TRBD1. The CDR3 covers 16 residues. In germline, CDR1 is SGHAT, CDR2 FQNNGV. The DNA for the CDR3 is TGTGCGACCTCGTGGGGACAGGGGTACGTGGGCACTGAAGCTTTCTTT. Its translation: CATSWGQGYVGTEAFF.

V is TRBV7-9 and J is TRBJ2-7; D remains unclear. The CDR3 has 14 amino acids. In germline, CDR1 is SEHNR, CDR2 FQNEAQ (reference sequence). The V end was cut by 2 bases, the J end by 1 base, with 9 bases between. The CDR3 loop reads CASSLKLASYEQYF. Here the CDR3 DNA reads TGTGCCAGCAGCTTAAAGTTAGCTTCCTACGAGCAGTACTTC.

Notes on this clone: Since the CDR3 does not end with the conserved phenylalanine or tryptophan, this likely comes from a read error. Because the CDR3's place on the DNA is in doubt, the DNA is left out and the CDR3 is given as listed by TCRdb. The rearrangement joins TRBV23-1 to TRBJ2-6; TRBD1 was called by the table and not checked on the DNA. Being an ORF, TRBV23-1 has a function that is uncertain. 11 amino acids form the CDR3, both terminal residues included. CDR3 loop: CASSQSATGGP.

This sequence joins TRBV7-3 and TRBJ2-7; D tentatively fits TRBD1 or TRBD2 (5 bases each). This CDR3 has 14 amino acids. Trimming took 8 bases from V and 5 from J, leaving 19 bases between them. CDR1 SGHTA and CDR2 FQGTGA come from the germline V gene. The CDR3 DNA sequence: TGTGCCAGCGGCGATGGGGGAGTCCTCAACGAGCAGTACTTC. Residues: CASGDGGVLNEQYF.

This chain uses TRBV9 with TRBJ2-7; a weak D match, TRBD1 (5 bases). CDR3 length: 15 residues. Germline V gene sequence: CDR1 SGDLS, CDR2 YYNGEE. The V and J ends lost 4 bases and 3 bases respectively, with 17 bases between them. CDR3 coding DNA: TGTGCCAGCAGCCCTGCTCGTGGGGCCTACTACGAGCAGTACTTC. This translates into CASSPARGAYYEQYF. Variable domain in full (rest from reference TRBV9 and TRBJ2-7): DSGVTQTPKHLITATGQRVTLRCSPRSGDLSVYWYQQSLDQGLQFLIQYYNGEERAKGNILERFSAQQFPDLHSELNLSSLELGDSALYFCASSPARGAYYEQYFGPGTRLTVT.

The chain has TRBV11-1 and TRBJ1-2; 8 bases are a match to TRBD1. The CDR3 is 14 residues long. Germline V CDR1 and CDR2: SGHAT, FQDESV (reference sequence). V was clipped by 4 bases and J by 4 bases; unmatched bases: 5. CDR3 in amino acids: CASSSPTGAYGYTF. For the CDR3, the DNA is TGTGCCAGCAGCTCTCCGACAGGGGCCTATGGCTACACCTTC.

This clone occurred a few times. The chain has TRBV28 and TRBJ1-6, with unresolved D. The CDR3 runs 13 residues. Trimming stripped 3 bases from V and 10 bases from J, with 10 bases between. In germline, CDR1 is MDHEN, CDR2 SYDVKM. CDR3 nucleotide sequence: TGTGCCAGCAGTTTGAGGTATAGCTCACCCCTCCACTTT. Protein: CASSLRYSSPLHF.

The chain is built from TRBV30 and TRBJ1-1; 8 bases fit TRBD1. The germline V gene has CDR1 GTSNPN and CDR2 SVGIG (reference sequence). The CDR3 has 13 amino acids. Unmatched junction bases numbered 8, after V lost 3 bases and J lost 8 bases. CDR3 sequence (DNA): TGTGCCTGGAGGTTACAGGGGGGTAGAGAAGCTTTCTTT. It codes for CAWRLQGGREAFF. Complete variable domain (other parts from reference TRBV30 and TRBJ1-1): SQTIHQWPATLVQPVGSPLSLECTVEGTSNPNLYWYRQAAGRGLQLLFYSVGIGQISSEVPQNLSASRPQDRQFILSSKKLLLSDSGFYLCAWRLQGGREAFFGQGTRLTVV.

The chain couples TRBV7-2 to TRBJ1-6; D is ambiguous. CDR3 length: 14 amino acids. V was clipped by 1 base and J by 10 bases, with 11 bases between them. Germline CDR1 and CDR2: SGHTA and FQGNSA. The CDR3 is CASSLVRYTSPLHF. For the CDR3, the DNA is TGTGCCAGCAGCTTAGTCCGGTATACATCACCCCTCCACTTT.

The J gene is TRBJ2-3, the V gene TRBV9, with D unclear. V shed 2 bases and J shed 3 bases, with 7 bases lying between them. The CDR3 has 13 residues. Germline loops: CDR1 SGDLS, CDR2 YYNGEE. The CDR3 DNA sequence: TGTGCCAGCAGCGTGGGGTTAACAGATACGCAGTATTTT. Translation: CASSVGLTDTQYF.

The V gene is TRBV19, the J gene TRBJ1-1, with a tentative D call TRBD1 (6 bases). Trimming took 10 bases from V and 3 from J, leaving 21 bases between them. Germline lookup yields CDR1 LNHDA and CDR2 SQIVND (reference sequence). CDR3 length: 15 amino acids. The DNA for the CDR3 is TGTGCCACATCAGTCCGGGACACCGACCACACTGAAGCTTTCTTT. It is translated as CATSVRDTDHTEAFF.

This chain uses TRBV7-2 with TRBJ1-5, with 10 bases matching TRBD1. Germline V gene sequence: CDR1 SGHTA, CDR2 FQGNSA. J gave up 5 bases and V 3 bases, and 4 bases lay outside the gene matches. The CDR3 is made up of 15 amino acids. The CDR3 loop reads CASSLETGGDQPQHF. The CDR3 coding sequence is TGTGCCAGCAGCTTGGAGACAGGGGGCGATCAGCCCCAGCATTTT.

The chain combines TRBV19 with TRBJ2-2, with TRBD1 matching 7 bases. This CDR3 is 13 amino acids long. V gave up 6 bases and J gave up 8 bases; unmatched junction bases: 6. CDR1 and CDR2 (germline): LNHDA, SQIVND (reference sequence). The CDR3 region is CASSYRGHGELFF. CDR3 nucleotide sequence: TGTGCCAGTAGCTACAGGGGTCATGGGGAGCTGTTTTTT.

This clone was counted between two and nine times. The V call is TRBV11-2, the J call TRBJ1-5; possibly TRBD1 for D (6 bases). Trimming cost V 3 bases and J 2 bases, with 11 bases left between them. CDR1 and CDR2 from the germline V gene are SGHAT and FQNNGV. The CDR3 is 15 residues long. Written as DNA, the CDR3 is TGTGCCAGCAGCTTGCTGGCAGGGGGCAATCAGCCCCAGCATTTT. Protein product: CASSLLAGGNQPQHF.

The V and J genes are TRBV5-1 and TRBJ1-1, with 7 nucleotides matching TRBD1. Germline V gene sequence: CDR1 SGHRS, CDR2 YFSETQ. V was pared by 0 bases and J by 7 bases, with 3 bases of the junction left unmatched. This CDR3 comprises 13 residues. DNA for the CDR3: TGCGCCAGCAGCTTGGAGGGGGCGGGTGAAGCTTTCTTT. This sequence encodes CASSLEGAGEAFF.

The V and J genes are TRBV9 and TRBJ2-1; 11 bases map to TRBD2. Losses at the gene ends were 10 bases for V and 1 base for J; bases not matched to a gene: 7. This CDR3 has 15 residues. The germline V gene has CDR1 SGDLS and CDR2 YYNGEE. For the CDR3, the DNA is TGTGCCGGTTCGACTAGCGGGGATTCCTACAATGAGCAGTTCTTC. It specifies CAGSTSGDSYNEQFF.

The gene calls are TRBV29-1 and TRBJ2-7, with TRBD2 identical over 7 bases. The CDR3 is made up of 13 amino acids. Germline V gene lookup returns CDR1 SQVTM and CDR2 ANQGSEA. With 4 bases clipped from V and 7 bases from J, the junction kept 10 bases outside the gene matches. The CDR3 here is CSVGEGVGREQYF. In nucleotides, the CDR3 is TGCAGCGTTGGGGAGGGAGTCGGGCGGGAGCAGTACTTC.

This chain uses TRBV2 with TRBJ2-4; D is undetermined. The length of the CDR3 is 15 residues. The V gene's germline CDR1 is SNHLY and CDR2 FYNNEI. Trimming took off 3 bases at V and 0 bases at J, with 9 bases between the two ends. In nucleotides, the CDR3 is TGTGCCAGCAGTGAGTTGAGAGTAGCCAAAAACATTCAGTACTTC. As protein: CASSELRVAKNIQYF.

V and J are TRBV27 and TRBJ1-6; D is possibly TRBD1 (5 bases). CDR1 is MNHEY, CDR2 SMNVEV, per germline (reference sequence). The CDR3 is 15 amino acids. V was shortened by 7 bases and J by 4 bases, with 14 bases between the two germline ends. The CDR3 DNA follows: TGTGCCAGCATGAGACAGAGCTTTTATAATTCACCCCTCCACTTT. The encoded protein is CASMRQSFYNSPLHF.

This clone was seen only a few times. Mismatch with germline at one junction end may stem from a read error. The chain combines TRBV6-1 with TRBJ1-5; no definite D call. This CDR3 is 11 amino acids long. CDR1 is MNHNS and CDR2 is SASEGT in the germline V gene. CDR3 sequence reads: CASSTPSALLF. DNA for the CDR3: TGTGCCAGCAGTACACCCTCTGCCCTTCTTTTT.